Reported below is one T cell receptor (beta chain). What it binds is unknown. The read falls 3 residues short of the CDR3 end, and the missing part is taken from the germline J gene. The V and J ends lost 11 bases and 3 bases, in that order; junction bases with no gene match: 4. Germline assignment: CDR1 ENHRY and CDR2 SYGVKD. The CDR3 is 14 residues long. These data belong to a study of T cell clonality in common variable immunodeficiency. Findings of the study overall: Fewer deletions and N-nucleotide insertions were reportedly seen in common variable immunodeficiency TCR beta sequences. T cell subpopulation sequencing would be needed to explain CVID clonality.

Aged roughly 9 to 65 years, CVID subjects averaged around 43 years old. Caucasian heritage predominated among both patients and controls. The table came from immunoSEQ multiplex PCR; TCRdb's copy has only in-frame clones and leaves some out. The table gives some 16,000 clones; the top ten clones make up 4.9% of it. The V gene is TRBV10-3, the J gene TRBJ2-2; 12 bases align to TRBD2. This receptor was taken from a human donor with common variable immunodeficiency. The material sequenced was peripheral blood mononuclear cells. CDR3 DNA, as far as it was read: TGTGCCTCCCGACTAGCGGGAGACACCGGGGAG. Residues: CASRLAGDTGE. The full CDR3 protein is CASRLAGDTGELFF.